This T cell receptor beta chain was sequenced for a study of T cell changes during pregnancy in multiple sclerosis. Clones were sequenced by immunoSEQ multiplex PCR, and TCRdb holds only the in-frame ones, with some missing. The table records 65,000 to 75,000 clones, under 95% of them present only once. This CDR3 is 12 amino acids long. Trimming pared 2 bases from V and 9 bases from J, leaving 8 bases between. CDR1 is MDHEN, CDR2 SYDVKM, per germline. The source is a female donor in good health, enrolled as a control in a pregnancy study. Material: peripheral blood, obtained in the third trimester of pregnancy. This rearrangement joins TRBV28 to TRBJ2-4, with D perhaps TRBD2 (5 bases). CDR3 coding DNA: TGTGCCAGCAGTTTAGGCGAGGGCATTCAGTACTTC. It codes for CASSLGEGIQYF.